This T cell receptor beta chain was recovered during a study of blood T cell repertoires in COVID-19. Across the whole study: Italy, Spain and the United States were the sources of the convalescent and acute COVID-19 samples. PBMCs, B-cell-depleted T cells, or T cells were the source of the cDNA or gDNA that made up the material.

Methods used by the authors: Estimation of nucleated cell counts relied on the amplification of reference gene primers. TCRdb's table, derived via immunoSEQ multiplex PCR, lists solely in-frame clones and lacks some. V and J calls and clone size come straight from that table; D and trimming were deduced from the DNA. The table records approximately 160,000 clones, about 88% of them present only once. Looked up from germline, CDR1 is MDHEN and CDR2 is SYDVKM. CDR3 length: 18 amino acids. Trimming took 2 bases from V and 2 from J, leaving 19 bases between them. The specimen sequenced was peripheral blood. This TCR was recovered from an elderly woman with acute or convalescent COVID-19. The chain recombines TRBV28 with TRBJ1-5; tentatively, D is TRBD1 (6 bases). CDR3 residues: CASSLVSLVGARNQPQHF. For the CDR3, the DNA is TGTGCCAGCAGTTTAGTTTCCTTAGTGGGGGCCCGCAATCAGCCCCAGCATTTT. Full variable domain (remainder filled in from reference TRBV28 and TRBJ1-5): DVKVTQSSRYLVKRTGEKVFLECVQDMDHENMFWYRQDPGLGLRLIYFSYDVKMKEKGDIPEGYSVSREKKERFSLILESASTNQTSMYLCASSLVSLVGARNQPQHFGDGTRLSIL.